One sample yielded the 19 T cell receptor beta chains listed below, sequenced in a study of T cell responses to AZD1222 COVID-19 vaccine. TCRdb's copy holds only in-frame clones and misses some; the assay was immunoSEQ multiplex PCR. Of about 160,000 clones detected, about 92% appear once; the ten largest clones hold approximately 0.88%. Material: peripheral blood, obtained on day 0 of AZD1222 vaccination. These receptors were obtained from an adult in good health.

This chain links TRBV12-3 or TRBV12-4 with TRBJ2-7; D is undetermined. The CDR3 has 12 residues. V was clipped by 3 bases and J by 7 bases, with 10 bases between them. The CDR3 DNA sequence: TGTGCCAGCAGTTTGGGTGGAACAGAGCAGTACTTC. This gives the protein CASSLGGTEQYF.

V usage is TRBV2 and J usage is TRBJ1-5; tentative D call: TRBD1 (5 bases). This CDR3 region has 13 residues. The V gene's germline CDR1 is SNHLY and CDR2 FYNNEI. The V end was cut by 8 bases, the J end by 4 bases, with 12 bases between. Here the CDR3 DNA reads TGTGCCAGCCGGGGGTGGGGTAATCAGCCCCAGCATTTT. Protein: CASRGWGNQPQHF.

The chain carries TRBV2 and TRBJ1-2, with a weak D call TRBD1 (5 bases). CDR1 and CDR2 (germline): SNHLY, FYNNEI. CDR3 length: 14 amino acids. The V end lost 4 bases, the J end lost 8 bases, and 17 bases lay between the germline ends. The CDR3 is CASSGQGYSGGYTF. CDR3 coding DNA: TGTGCCAGCAGTGGTCAGGGTTACTCTGGGGGCTACACCTTC.

V and J are TRBV28 and TRBJ2-5; D might be TRBD2 (6 bases). Trimming left V 4 bases short and J 5 bases short, with 17 bases between. The CDR3 loop spans 15 amino acids. CDR1 and CDR2 (germline): MDHEN, SYDVKM. The CDR3 nucleotides are TGTGCCAGCAGTTCCGCGGGGAGCCAGAGGGAGACCCAGTACTTC. As protein: CASSSAGSQRETQYF.

This clone appeared once. This chain joins TRBV6-5 and TRBJ2-5; 9 positions agree with TRBD2. The CDR3 is 14 amino acids. V was clipped by 7 bases and J by 2 bases; unmatched bases: 5. Germline V gene data show CDR1 as MNHEY and CDR2 as SVGAGI. The DNA of the CDR3 is TGTGCCAGCAAGGGGACTAGCCTACAAGAGACCCAGTACTTC. Amino acid sequence: CASKGTSLQETQYF.

The chain links TRBV5-1 to TRBJ2-7; D unresolved. This CDR3 is built from 11 residues. Germline V gene lookup returns CDR1 SGHRS and CDR2 YFSETQ. V was cut by 0 bases and J by 5 bases, with 3 bases left in between. The CDR3 here is CASSLAHEQYF. CDR3 nucleotide sequence: TGCGCCAGCAGCTTGGCCCACGAGCAGTACTTC.

The chain couples TRBV18 to TRBJ1-2; D gene ambiguous. Germline CDR1 reads KGHSH; CDR2 reads LQKENI. The V and J ends lost 1 base and 14 bases respectively, with 14 bases between them. The CDR3 is 12 amino acids. CDR3 residues: CASSPLTAEATF. CDR3 DNA: TGTGCCAGCTCACCACTAACGGCAGAGGCAACCTTC.

This chain links TRBV27 with TRBJ1-2; 7 bases are a match to TRBD1. The ends lost 5 bases at V and 4 bases at J; junction bases unmatched: 7. Germline V gene sequence: CDR1 MNHEY, CDR2 SMNVEV (reference sequence). This CDR3 has 14 residues. The CDR3: CASSPWDRTYGYTF. The CDR3 DNA reads as TGTGCCAGCAGTCCCTGGGACAGAACCTATGGCTACACCTTC.

For the CDR3, the DNA is TGTGCCTGGAGTGCGGACTTCTATTCCCCCGAGCAGTACTTC. It is translated as CAWSADFYSPEQYF. The J gene is TRBJ2-7, the V gene TRBV30, with a possible D match to TRBD2 (5 bases). The CDR3 runs to 14 residues. Between the trimmed V and J ends, which lost 1 base and 6 bases, there was a span of 16 bases. The germline V gene encodes CDR1 GTSNPN and CDR2 SVGIG (reference sequence).

This rearrangement joins TRBV7-9 to TRBJ1-1; D not certain. The CDR3 spans 13 residues. Trimming took 4 bases from V and 6 from J, leaving 12 bases between them. The germline CDR1 and CDR2 sequences are SEHNR and FQNEAQ (reference sequence). For the CDR3, the DNA is TGTGCCAGCAGCTCAAACCAAGGCGCTGAAGCTTTCTTT. Translating it yields CASSSNQGAEAFF.

The chain employs TRBV6-5 and TRBJ1-2; D is unresolved. The CDR3 loop spans 15 amino acids. Germline V gene sequence: CDR1 MNHEY, CDR2 SVGAGI. Trimming removed 6 bases at V and 4 bases at J, with 18 bases between. CDR3 loop: CASSPDFGLLYGYTF. The CDR3 nucleotides read TGTGCCAGCAGCCCCGATTTTGGGCTCCTCTATGGCTACACCTTC.

This rearrangement joins TRBV20-1 to TRBJ2-1; no reliable D call. Germline CDR1 and CDR2: DFQATT and SNEGSKA (reference sequence). The CDR3 has 11 residues. Trimming shortened V by 3 bases and J by 4 bases, and 4 bases separated the two germline ends. CDR3 sequence (DNA): TGCAGTGCTAGTCAATACAATGAGCAGTTCTTC. Its protein is CSASQYNEQFF.

The genes are TRBV12-3 or TRBV12-4 and TRBJ1-4, with D unresolved. Trimming removed 5 bases at V and 3 bases at J, with 7 bases between. The CDR3 spans 13 residues. In DNA form, the CDR3 reads TGTGCCAGCAGTCCCGCTTCTAATGAAAAACTGTTTTTT. It encodes CASSPASNEKLFF.

This rearrangement joins TRBV5-1 to TRBJ1-4, with D tentatively TRBD1 (5 bases). Trimming left V 4 bases short and J 6 bases short, with 19 bases between. Germline assignment: CDR1 SGHRS and CDR2 YFSETQ. This CDR3 region has 16 residues. Written as DNA, the CDR3 is TGCGCCAGCAGCCCGGCCAGGGTGGCGGTCGATGAAAAACTGTTTTTT. Amino acids: CASSPARVAVDEKLFF.

The chain combines TRBV24-1 with TRBJ1-4, with 10 nucleotides matching TRBD1. Germline V gene lookup returns CDR1 KGHDR and CDR2 SFDVKD. The V and J ends lost 9 bases and 7 bases, in that order; junction bases with no gene match: 4. This CDR3 region has 13 residues. The CDR3 spells CATPGQGSEKLFF. Written as DNA, the CDR3 is TGTGCCACCCCGGGACAGGGGTCTGAAAAACTGTTTTTT.

This rearrangement joins TRBV11-1 to TRBJ1-4, with a tentative D call TRBD1 (5 bases). Trimming cost V 1 base and J 8 bases, with 11 bases left between them. Germline V gene data show CDR1 as SGHAT and CDR2 as FQDESV (reference sequence). The CDR3 extends over 14 amino acids. CDR3 region: CASSLGGTNEKLFF. CDR3 coding DNA: TGTGCCAGCAGCTTAGGAGGGACCAACGAAAAACTGTTTTTT.

This sequence joins TRBV30 and TRBJ2-5; possibly TRBD2 for D (6 bases). Per germline, CDR1 GTSNPN and CDR2 SVGIG (reference sequence). The CDR3 consists of 12 residues. V was pared by 2 bases and J by 2 bases, with 6 bases between. The CDR3 loop reads CAWSRGQETQYF. CDR3 nucleotide sequence: TGTGCCTGGAGTCGGGGGCAAGAGACCCAGTACTTC.

V usage is TRBV11-2 and J usage is TRBJ1-4, with D possibly matching TRBD1 (5 bases). Trimming took 3 bases from V and 7 from J, leaving 12 bases between them. The CDR3 totals 14 residues. Per the germline V gene, CDR1 is SGHAT and CDR2 is FQNNGV. CDR3 in DNA: TGTGCCAGCAGCTTGGACCCCGGGACTGAAAAACTGTTTTTT. Encoded protein: CASSLDPGTEKLFF.

The chain has TRBV19 and TRBJ1-5; D is ambiguous. CDR3 length equals 13 residues. Trimming removed 6 bases from V and 3 bases from J, with 9 bases in between. Germline lookup yields CDR1 LNHDA and CDR2 SQIVND (reference sequence). This CDR3 is CASSIVDNQPQHF. In DNA, the CDR3 is TGTGCCAGTAGCATCGTGGACAATCAGCCCCAGCATTTT.